Listed here are 8 T cell receptor beta chains from one sample, sequenced in a study of blood T cell repertoires in COVID-19 (dated by TCRdb to 2018 to 2020). Receptor libraries were prepared by the immunoSEQ multiplex PCR assay. TCRdb took this table from immuneACCESS and kept in-frame rearrangements with V and J called. Such tables lack part of the clones; where checked against another copy, unresolved V genes explain under half of the gap, and the rest is unexplained. The sample table lists 85,000 to 120,000 clones, 70% to 90% of them with a count of one. Of the sample, about 10% is held by the ten largest clones. The sequenced sample was peripheral blood. These TCRs come from a man in his forties with active or convalescent COVID-19.

The chain employs TRBV2 and TRBJ2-3; D uncertain. The CDR3 is 15 residues long. In germline, CDR1 is SNHLY, CDR2 FYNNEI. V lost 4 bases, J lost 5 bases, and 16 bases lay in between. The CDR3, as DNA: TGTGCCAGCAGTGGAGCGCCCGCGAGGATAGATACGCAGTATTTT. This gives the protein CASSGAPARIDTQYF. The complete variable domain, with remaining parts taken from reference TRBV2 and TRBJ2-3, reads EPEVTQTPSHQVTQMGQEVILRCVPISNHLYFYWYRQILGQKVEFLVSFYNNEISEKSEIFDDQFSVERPDGSNFTLKIRSTKLEDSAMYFCASSGAPARIDTQYFGPGTRLTVL.

The gene calls are TRBV5-1 and TRBJ1-1; TRBD1 agrees at 7 bases. V dropped 2 bases and J dropped 5; count of bases not matched to a gene: 3. Germline V gene lookup returns CDR1 SGHRS and CDR2 YFSETQ. CDR3 length: 13 amino acids. The CDR3 is CASSLEGATEAFF. The CDR3 DNA sequence: TGCGCCAGCAGCTTAGAGGGGGCGACTGAAGCTTTCTTT.

V gene TRBV19 combines with J gene TRBJ2-2; the D gene is possibly TRBD1 (6 bases). This CDR3 is 18 amino acids long. The germline gives CDR1 LNHDA, CDR2 SQIVND (reference sequence). Trimming stripped 7 bases from V and 0 bases from J, with 21 bases between. The DNA of the CDR3 is TGTGCCAGTAAAAGGGGGACCTTATCTTTCGCGAACACCGGGGAGCTGTTTTTT. Amino acids: CASKRGTLSFANTGELFF. Combining the CDR3 with reference TRBV19 and TRBJ2-2 gives the whole variable domain DGGITQSPKYLFRKEGQNVTLSCEQNLNHDAMYWYRQDPGQGLRLIYYSQIVNDFQKGDIAEGYSVSREKKESFPLTVTSAQKNPTAFYLCASKRGTLSFANTGELFFGEGSRLTVL.

The chain is built from TRBV10-3 and TRBJ1-1, with TRBD1 matching 7 bases. Germline CDR1 and CDR2: ENHRY and SYGVKD. V lost 3 bases to trimming and J lost 7 bases; unmatched junction nucleotides: 5. This CDR3 is 13 amino acids long. The CDR3 reads CAISEQGWIEAFF. The CDR3 DNA sequence: TGTGCCATCAGTGAACAGGGGTGGATTGAAGCTTTCTTT.

This chain connects TRBV7-8 to TRBJ1-2; maybe TRBD1 (6 bases). Germline V lookup: CDR1 SGHVS, CDR2 FQNEAQ. The CDR3 sequence is 15 residues long. The V and J ends lost 7 bases and 2 bases respectively, with 17 bases between them. The CDR3 nucleotides are TGTGCCAGCACCACCGAAGGGGGTTCCAACTATGGCTACACCTTC. It is translated as CASTTEGGSNYGYTF. Full variable domain (remainder filled in from reference TRBV7-8 and TRBJ1-2): GAGVSQSPRYKVAKRGQDVALRCDPISGHVSLFWYQQALGQGPEFLTYFQNEAQLDKSGLPSDRFFAERPEGSVSTLKIQRTQQEDSAVYLCASTTEGGSNYGYTFGSGTRLTVV.

The V and J genes are TRBV7-3 and TRBJ2-2, with 9 positions matching TRBD1. CDR3 length equals 16 residues. Germline trimming cut 3 bases from V and 7 bases from J; bases unmatched to any gene: 9. CDR1 SGHTA and CDR2 FQGTGA come from the germline V gene. The CDR3 here is CASSFWDRVTGGELFF. Here the CDR3 DNA reads TGTGCCAGCAGCTTTTGGGACAGGGTTACGGGCGGGGAGCTGTTTTTT.

The gene calls are TRBV20-1 and TRBJ1-1; D uncertain. V shed 4 bases and J shed 1 base, with 4 bases lying between them. CDR3 size: 11 residues. Looked up from germline, CDR1 is DFQATT and CDR2 is SNEGSKA (reference sequence). CDR3 in amino acids: CSANRNTEAFF. The CDR3 DNA reads TGCAGTGCTAACAGGAACACTGAAGCTTTCTTT.

This clone has a handful of counts. This sequence joins TRBV3-1 (or the pseudogene TRBV3-2) and TRBJ2-7, with TRBD1 as a possible D gene (5 bases). The CDR3 loop spans 12 amino acids. Per the germline V gene, CDR1 is LGHDT and CDR2 is YNNKEL (reference sequence). Trimming cost V 3 bases and J 3 bases, with 6 bases left between them. The CDR3 DNA follows: TGTGCCAGCAGCCAGCAGGGCTACGAGCAGTACTTC. Its protein product is CASSQQGYEQYF.